These T cell receptor beta chains were read from a single sample in a study of blood T cell repertoires in COVID-19. Sequencing was performed with immunoSEQ multiplex PCR; in TCRdb, only in-frame clones are kept and a portion is missing. The data contain some 96,000 clones, roughly 84% of them singletons. Specimen: peripheral blood. The receptors here all came from a human donor in a cohort sampled during active COVID-19. Each CDR3 is given with its conserved first and last residue. The D gene is left open where the match is weak. The size of a clone is reported for some rows only, either as once, few or many, or as a class for expanded clones.

size	V	D	J	DNA	CDR3
-	TRBV6-4	-	TRBJ2-6	TGTGCCAGCAGTGAATTCTCCTCTGGGGCCAACGTCCTGACTTTC	CASSEFSSGANVLTF
-	TRBV4-3	TRBD1	TRBJ1-2	TGCGCCAGCAGCTCACAGACCGGGACAGGGGGCTACGGCTACACCTTC	CASSSQTGTGGYGYTF
-	TRBV6-2/TRBV6-3	-	TRBJ1-1	TGTGCCAGCAGTTATAGGCCAGCGGGGGTGGCTGAAGCTTTCTTT	CASSYRPAGVAEAFF
-	TRBV5-6	TRBD1	TRBJ1-4	TGTGCCAGCAGCTATACAGGGGTTCAAGAAAAACTGTTTTTT	CASSYTGVQEKLFF
once	TRBV5-4	-	TRBJ2-3	TGTGCCAGCAGACGCGGAAGCACAGATACGCAGTATTTT	CASRRGSTDTQYF
once	TRBV7-2	TRBD1	TRBJ1-1	TGTGCCAGCAGCTTAGTCGGACAGGGGGGGACTGAAGCTTTCTTT	CASSLVGQGGTEAFF
-	TRBV9	-	TRBJ1-2	TGTGCCAGCAGCCCGGGGGTAGCGCAGGGTGGCTATGGCTACACCTTC	CASSPGVAQGGYGYTF
-	TRBV6-6	-	TRBJ2-1	TGTGCCAGCAGTACGACTAGCAATGAGCAGTTCTTC	CASSTTSNEQFF
-	TRBV6-2/TRBV6-3	-	TRBJ2-7	TGTGCCAGCAGTTACCTGGGACGGGGGGCCGGCAACGAGCAGTACTTC	CASSYLGRGAGNEQYF
-	TRBV10-3	-	TRBJ2-5	TGTGCCATCAGTGAGACAGGCCAAGAGACCCAGTACTTC	CAISETGQETQYF
-	TRBV5-6	-	TRBJ1-1	TGTGCCAGCAGCTTGGCCGGGGGGTCTGAAGCTTTCTTT	CASSLAGGSEAFF
-	TRBV7-9	-	TRBJ1-1	TGTGCCAGCAGCTCTGCCGGGTCACCGAACACTGAAGCTTTCTTT	CASSSAGSPNTEAFF
-	TRBV7-7	TRBD1	TRBJ2-2	TGTGCCAGCAGCTTGGGGACAGGGCTTAGCGGGGAGCTGTTTTTT	CASSLGTGLSGELFF
-	TRBV7-2	-	TRBJ1-4	TGTGCCAGCAGTCTTGGGGGCTTAGCTAATGAAAAACTGTTTTTT	CASSLGGLANEKLFF
-	TRBV19	-	TRBJ2-7	TGTGCCAGTACCCCGGGCAGGGGCTCCTACGAGCAGTACTTC	CASTPGRGSYEQYF
once	TRBV6-2/TRBV6-3	TRBD1	TRBJ2-5	TGTGCCAGCAGTGACGGACAGGGCAATCGGGAGACCCAGTACTTC	CASSDGQGNRETQYF
-	TRBV7-9	-	TRBJ1-2	TGTGCCAGCAGCTTACCGGGGGGGATTGGTGGCTACACCTTC	CASSLPGGIGGYTF
-	TRBV9	TRBD2	TRBJ2-5	TGTGCCAGCAGCTTCCAAGCGGGAGGGGGCAGGGAGACCCAGTACTTC	CASSFQAGGGRETQYF
-	TRBV5-1	TRBD1	TRBJ1-3	TGCGCCAGCAGCCTCGGACAGGGGGCGACTGGAAACACCATATATTTT	CASSLGQGATGNTIYF
-	TRBV7-7	-	TRBJ2-2	TGTGCTAGCAGCCCCCAGGGACTTACCGGGGAGCTGTTTTTT	CASSPQGLTGELFF
-	TRBV27	-	TRBJ2-7	TGTGCCAGCAGTTGGGGCGGACAGAGGATATCCTACGAGCAGTACTTC	CASSWGGQRISYEQYF
-	TRBV11-2	TRBD1	TRBJ2-5	TGTGCCAGCAGGAGGGACAGGGGATTCGCGGGGGAGACCCAGTACTTC	CASRRDRGFAGETQYF
once	TRBV6-5	-	TRBJ1-6	TGTGCCAGCAGAGGACCGGGAGGAAATTCACCCCTCCACTTT	CASRGPGGNSPLHF
-	TRBV5-6	-	TRBJ2-7	TGTGCCAGCAGCAGAGGGCAGGCCCCAGGGCAGTACTTC	CASSRGQAPGQYF
-	TRBV18	TRBD1	TRBJ2-6	TGTGCCAGCTCACCTTCGGACAGGGGGCTCGCTGGGGCCAACGTCCTGACTTTC	CASSPSDRGLAGANVLTF
-	TRBV12-3/TRBV12-4	TRBD1	TRBJ2-5	TGTGCCAGCAGGCATACAGGGGGAGAGACCCAGTACTTC	CASRHTGGETQYF